This T cell receptor (beta chain) stems from a study of T cell repertoires in cytomegalovirus infection. Looking at the study overall: A matching HLA type, together with CMV infection, was signaled by public TCR beta signatures.

Points from the study as a whole: CMV-specific TCR beta clonotypes restricted by HLA-C dominated the ex vivo response.

The V end was cut by 4 bases, the J end by 4 bases, with 19 bases between. CDR1 and CDR2 (germline): SQVTM, ANQGSEA. The CDR3 runs 15 residues. In this sample, this clonotype turned up a few times. Antigen unknown. TCRdb analysed the reads with MiXCR anew, one entry per CDR3 protein. The data show about 230,000 distinct CDR3 sequences, over 20% seen once. The sample taken for sequencing was CD8+ T cells from PBMCs. This sequence joins TRBV29-1 and TRBJ1-2, with D perhaps TRBD1 (5 bases). This clonotype was obtained from a human donor in good health (CMV status not recorded). Some clones in this sample may be carry-over from other donors' samples. The CDR3 DNA reads as TGCAGCGTTGTCTCGGGGGACCCTCGCCGCTATGGCTACACCTTC. This encodes CSVVSGDPRRYGYTF.